This TCR beta chain originates from a study of blood T cell repertoires in COVID-19. About the study: COVID-19 samples collected from the United States, Italy and Spain covered acute and convalescent phases.

V shed 3 bases, J shed 0 bases, and the junction held 8 bases outside the gene matches. This CDR3 contains 16 residues. Germline lookup yields CDR1 LGHDT and CDR2 YNNKEL (reference sequence). Seattle enrolled patients during active infection and tracked them longitudinally. Profiling relied on immunoSEQ multiplex PCR, and the TCRdb table lists in-frame clones only, not all of them. The table lists roughly 410,000 clones, 87% of them singletons. Input material: peripheral blood. This receptor was taken from an older woman with COVID-19, enrolled during active disease. This sequence joins TRBV3-1 (or the pseudogene TRBV3-2) and TRBJ2-7; the match to TRBD2 covers 7 bases. CDR3 in amino acids: CASSQGPSGSSYEQYF. In DNA form, the CDR3 reads TGTGCCAGCAGCCAGGGGCCTAGCGGTTCCTCCTACGAGCAGTACTTC.